The clone carrying this T cell receptor beta chain was seen only once. What it binds is not known. The sample originates from a study of cytomegalovirus exposure and HLA in healthy donors. Trimming at V came to 6 bases and at J to 2 bases, leaving 5 bases not matched to a gene. The CDR3 sequence is 14 residues long. Looked up from germline, CDR1 is KGHSH and CDR2 is LQKENI. The PCR contained 60 Vbeta and 13 Jbeta primers. In the original processing: Per a later analysis, the number of unique TCR beta chains was some 82 million, of which some 10 million were shared. Produced via immunoSEQ multiplex PCR; TCRdb's table is partial and in-frame only. The D gene and trimming were derived from the DNA, and the V and J assignments and clone size from that table. The table lists fewer than 250,000 clones, approximately 75% of them singletons. Study findings and constraints: Analysis was carried out at a later point, and it linked a missense DCLRE1C variant to TCR beta V- and J-gene trimming.

Sequencing input: PBMCs. The sequence was obtained from a young man in good health and CMV-seropositive. The rearrangement joins TRBV18 to TRBJ2-7, with 9 bases lining up with TRBD2. The CDR3 is CASSPGLATYEQYF. The CDR3 DNA reads TGTGCCAGCTCCCCAGGACTAGCGACCTACGAGCAGTACTTC. Drawing the rest from reference TRBV18 and TRBJ2-7, the complete variable domain is NAGVMQNPRHLVRRRGQEARLRCSPMKGHSHVYWYRQLPEEGLKFMVYLQKENIIDESGMPKERFSAEFPKEGPSILRIQQVVRGDSAAYFCASSPGLATYEQYFGPGTRLTVT.